This T cell receptor (beta chain) was documented in a study of PD-1 blockade in classical Hodgkin lymphoma. Study outcomes and limitations: Complete responders matched newly diagnosed patients in baseline diversity. Reports described newly diagnosed patients as having lower baseline TCR diversity than healthy donors. Initiation of nivolumab under 1 year after ASCT led to exclusion of patients.

The CDR3 extends over 17 amino acids. J was trimmed by 2 bases and V by 0 bases; bases with no gene match: 8. Germline CDR1 is LNHNV and CDR2 is YYDKDF (reference sequence). Every single patient, without exception, relapsed after autologous stem cell transplantation, and brentuximab vedotin exposure varied. Libraries were prepared by immunoSEQ multiplex PCR; TCRdb keeps only in-frame clonotypes and omits some of them. Among about 97,000 clones listed, approximately 80% were seen once. On this clone itself: Antigen: not known.

The chain combines TRBV15 with TRBJ2-7, with TRBD2 matching 9 bases. The material was peripheral blood mononuclear cells (PBMCs), obtained at baseline. The receptor's source is a human donor with classical Hodgkin lymphoma. CDR3 nucleotides: TGTGCCACCAGCAGAGATGTACTAGCGGGCGCAGCCTACGAGCAGTACTTC. Its protein product is CATSRDVLAGAAYEQYF.